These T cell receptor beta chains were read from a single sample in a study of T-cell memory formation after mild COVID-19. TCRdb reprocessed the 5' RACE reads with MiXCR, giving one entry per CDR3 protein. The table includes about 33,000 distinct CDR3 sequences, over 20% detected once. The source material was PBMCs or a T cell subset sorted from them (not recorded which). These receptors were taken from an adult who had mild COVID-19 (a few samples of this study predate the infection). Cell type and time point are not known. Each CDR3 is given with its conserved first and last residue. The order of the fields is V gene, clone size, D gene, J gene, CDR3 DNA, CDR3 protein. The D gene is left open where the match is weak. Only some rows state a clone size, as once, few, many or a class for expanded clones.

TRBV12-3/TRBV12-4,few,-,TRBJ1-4,TGTGCCAGCAGCCTTGACACGGCGGCGGGACTGTTTTTT,CASSLDTAAGLFF
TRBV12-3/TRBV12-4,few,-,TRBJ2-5,TGTGCCCGCCAGCCGGGGCGGGACCAAGAGACCCAGTACTTC,CARQPGRDQETQYF
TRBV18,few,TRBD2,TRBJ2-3,TGTGCCAGCTCACCACCGAGCGGGAGGGCAGATACGCAGTATTTT,CASSPPSGRADTQYF
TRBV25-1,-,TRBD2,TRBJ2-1,TGTGCCAGCAGTGAAGGGGGGGGCTCCTACAATGAGCAGTTCTTC,CASSEGGGSYNEQFF
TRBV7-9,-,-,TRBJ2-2,TGTGCCAGCACCCCCAACCCCTACGCCGGGGAGCTGTTTTTT,CASTPNPYAGELFF
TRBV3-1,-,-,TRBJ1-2,TGTGCCAGCAGCCAAGCCCCTCTCTTGGATGGCTACACCTTC,CASSQAPLLDGYTF
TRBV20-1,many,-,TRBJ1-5,TGCAGTGCTAGAGCCGGGACTCCGGTTTTTCCCCCCGCCCAGCCCCAGCATTTT,CSARAGTPVFPPAQPQHF
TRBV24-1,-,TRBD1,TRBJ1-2,TGTGCCACCAGGGATGGACAGGGGACCGCGGTCACCTTC,CATRDGQGTAVTF
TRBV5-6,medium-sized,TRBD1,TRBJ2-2,TGTGCGGGACAGGGAAACACCGGGGAGCTGTTTTTT,CAGQGNTGELFF
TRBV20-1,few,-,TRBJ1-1,TGCAGTGCTAGAGACCCCGGGATGAACACTGAAGCTTTCTTT,CSARDPGMNTEAFF
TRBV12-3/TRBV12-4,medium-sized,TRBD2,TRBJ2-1,TGTGCCAGCAGTTTCGGCGGGGGAGGATACAATGAGCAGTTCTTC,CASSFGGGGYNEQFF
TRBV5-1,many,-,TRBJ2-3,TGCGCCAGCAGCTTGGAGGGCGGGGATACGCAGTATTTT,CASSLEGGDTQYF
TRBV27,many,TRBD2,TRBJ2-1,TGTGCCAGCAGTGTCCTAGCGGTGTCCCCCGGTGAGCAGTTCTTC,CASSVLAVSPGEQFF
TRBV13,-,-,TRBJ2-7,TGTGCCAGCAGTTTACGAGCCGAGCAGTACTTC,CASSLRAEQYF
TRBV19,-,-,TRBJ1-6,TGTGCCAGCGGACTCGGGTCACCCCTCCACTTT,CASGLGSPLHF
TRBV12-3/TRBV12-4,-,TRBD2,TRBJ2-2,TGTGCCAGCAGTCCCGGACTAGCGGGATCCGGGGAGCTGTTTTTT,CASSPGLAGSGELFF
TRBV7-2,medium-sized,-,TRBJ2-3,TGTGCCAGCAGCTTAAGGGCCGGGACAGATACGCAGTATTTT,CASSLRAGTDTQYF
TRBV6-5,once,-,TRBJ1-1,TGTGCCAGCAAGAAGGGGAACACTGAAGCTTTCTTT,CASKKGNTEAFF
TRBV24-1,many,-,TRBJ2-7,TGTGCCACCAGTGATCCGAAAACTACCTACGAGCAGTACTTC,CATSDPKTTYEQYF
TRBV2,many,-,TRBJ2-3,TGTGCCAGCAGCGGGACCACCACAGATACGCAGTATTTT,CASSGTTTDTQYF
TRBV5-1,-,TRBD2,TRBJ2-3,TGCGCCAGCAGCATCATAGCGGGAGGGGATACGCAGTATTTT,CASSIIAGGDTQYF
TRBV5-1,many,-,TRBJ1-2,TGCGCCAGCAGCTTGGGAGGGGACTATGGCTACACCTTC,CASSLGGDYGYTF
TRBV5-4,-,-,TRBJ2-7,TGTGCCAGCAGCTTAGGGGGGGCGAGGTCCTACGAGCAGTACTTC,CASSLGGARSYEQYF
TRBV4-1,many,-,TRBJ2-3,TGCGCCAGCAAGGTCAGGGGATTCACAGATACGCAGTATTTT,CASKVRGFTDTQYF
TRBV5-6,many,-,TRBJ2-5,TGTGCCAGCAGCTTGGCCGGGGGGCCCCCCACCACGGAGACCCAGTACTTC,CASSLAGGPPTTETQYF
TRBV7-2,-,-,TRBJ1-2,TGTGCCAGCAGCTTAGAGGGCCACGATAGTGGCTACACCTTC,CASSLEGHDSGYTF
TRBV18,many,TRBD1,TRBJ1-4,TGTGCCAGCTCACCCTCCGGACAGGCTGCAACTAATGAAAAACTGTTTTTT,CASSPSGQAATNEKLFF
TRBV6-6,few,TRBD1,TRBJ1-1,TGTGCCAGTTCACGGCAGGGGGCGACTGAAGCTTTCTTT,CASSRQGATEAFF
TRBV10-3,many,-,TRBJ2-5,TGTGCCATCAGTCAAAGGGCAGACCAAGAGACCCAGTACTTC,CAISQRADQETQYF
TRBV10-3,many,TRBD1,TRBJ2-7,TGTGCCGTGGGACAGACTTACGAGCAGTACTTC,CAVGQTYEQYF
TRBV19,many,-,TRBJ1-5,TGTGCCAGTAGTACATCCCGGCGTAAGCCCCAGCATTTT,CASSTSRRKPQHF
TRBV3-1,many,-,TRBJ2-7,TGTGCCAGCAGCCCAGAGATTTCAGGGTCCCTCGGGTACGAGCAGTACTTC,CASSPEISGSLGYEQYF
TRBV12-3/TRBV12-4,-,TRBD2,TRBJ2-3,TGTGCCAGCAGTCCCCGTAGCGGGGAACGCACAGATACGCAGTATTTT,CASSPRSGERTDTQYF